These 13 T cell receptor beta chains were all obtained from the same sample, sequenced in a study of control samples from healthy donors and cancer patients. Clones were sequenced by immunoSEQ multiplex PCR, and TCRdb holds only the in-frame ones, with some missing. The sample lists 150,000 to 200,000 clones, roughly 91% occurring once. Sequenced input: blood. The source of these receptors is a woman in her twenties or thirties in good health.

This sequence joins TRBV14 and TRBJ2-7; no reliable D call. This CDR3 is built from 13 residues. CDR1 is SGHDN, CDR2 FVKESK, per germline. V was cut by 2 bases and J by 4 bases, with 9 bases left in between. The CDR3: CASSQSTPYEQYF. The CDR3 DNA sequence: TGTGCCAGCAGCCAATCGACCCCTTACGAGCAGTACTTC. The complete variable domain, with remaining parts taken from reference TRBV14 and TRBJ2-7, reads EAGVTQFPSHSVIEKGQTVTLRCDPISGHDNLYWYRRVMGKEIKFLLHFVKESKQDESGMPNNRFLAERTGGTYSTLKVQPAELEDSGVYFCASSQSTPYEQYFGPGTRLTVT.

The CDR3 sequence: CASSFRLAGVSSTDTQYF. The CDR3, as DNA: TGTGCCAGCAGCTTTCGGCTAGCGGGAGTATCGAGCACAGATACGCAGTATTTT. The genes are TRBV5-8 and TRBJ2-3; 10 bases fit TRBD2. Germline lookup yields CDR1 SGHTS and CDR2 YDEGEE. Losses at the gene ends were 2 bases for V and 0 bases for J; bases not matched to a gene: 9. The CDR3 is 18 residues long.

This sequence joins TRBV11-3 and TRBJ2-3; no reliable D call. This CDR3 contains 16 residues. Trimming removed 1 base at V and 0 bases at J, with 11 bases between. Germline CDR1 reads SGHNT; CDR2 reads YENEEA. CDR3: CASSLAGISSTDTQYF. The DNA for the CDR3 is TGTGCCAGCAGCTTAGCTGGCATCTCGAGCACAGATACGCAGTATTTT.

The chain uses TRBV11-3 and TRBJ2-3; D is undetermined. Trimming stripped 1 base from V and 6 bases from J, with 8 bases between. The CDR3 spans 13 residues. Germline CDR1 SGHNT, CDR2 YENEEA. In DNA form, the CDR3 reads TGTGCCAGCAGCTTAGGTTACGGGGATACGCAGTATTTT. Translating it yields CASSLGYGDTQYF.

Here the CDR3 reads CASIPDRGSPLHF. DNA for the CDR3: TGTGCCAGCATTCCGGACAGGGGGTCACCCCTCCACTTT. This rearrangement joins TRBV28 to TRBJ1-6, with 10 positions matching TRBD1. The junction had 4 bases not matched to a gene; V was cut back by 7 bases and J by 10 bases. Germline V lookup: CDR1 MDHEN, CDR2 SYDVKM. This CDR3 is 13 amino acids long.

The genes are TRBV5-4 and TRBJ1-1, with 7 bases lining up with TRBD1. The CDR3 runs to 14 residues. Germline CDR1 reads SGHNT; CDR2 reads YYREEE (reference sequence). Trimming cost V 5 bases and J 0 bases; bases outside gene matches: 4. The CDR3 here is CASRGGQMNTEAFF. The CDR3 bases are TGTGCCAGCAGGGGGGGACAGATGAACACTGAAGCTTTCTTT.

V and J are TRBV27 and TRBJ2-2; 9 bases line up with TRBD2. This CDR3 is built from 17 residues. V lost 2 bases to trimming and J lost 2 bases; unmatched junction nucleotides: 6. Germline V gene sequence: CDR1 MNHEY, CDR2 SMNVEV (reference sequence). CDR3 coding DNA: TGTGCCAGCAGTTTACCCAGACTAGCGGATAACACCGGGGAGCTGTTTTTT. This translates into CASSLPRLADNTGELFF.

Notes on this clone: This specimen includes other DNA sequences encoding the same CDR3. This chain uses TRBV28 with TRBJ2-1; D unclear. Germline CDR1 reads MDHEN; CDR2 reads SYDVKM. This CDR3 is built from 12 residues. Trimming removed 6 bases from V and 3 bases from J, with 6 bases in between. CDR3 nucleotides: TGTGCCAGCAGGACAAACTACAATGAGCAGTTCTTC. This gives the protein CASRTNYNEQFF.

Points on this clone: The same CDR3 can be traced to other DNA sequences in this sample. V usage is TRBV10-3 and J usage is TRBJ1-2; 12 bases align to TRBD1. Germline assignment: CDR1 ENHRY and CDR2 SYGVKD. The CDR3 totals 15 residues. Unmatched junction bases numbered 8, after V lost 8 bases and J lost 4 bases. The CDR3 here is CAISPGTGGGYGYTF. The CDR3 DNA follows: TGTGCCATCTCACCCGGGACAGGGGGCGGCTATGGCTACACCTTC.

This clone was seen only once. The CDR3 coding sequence is TGTGCCAGCAGCATGACAGGGAGAGACAATGAGCAGTTCTTC. It specifies CASSMTGRDNEQFF. The gene calls are TRBV11-3 and TRBJ2-1, with 7 bases that match TRBD1. The CDR3 runs to 14 residues. Losses at the gene ends were 5 bases for V and 5 bases for J; bases not matched to a gene: 6. Germline lookup yields CDR1 SGHNT and CDR2 YENEEA.

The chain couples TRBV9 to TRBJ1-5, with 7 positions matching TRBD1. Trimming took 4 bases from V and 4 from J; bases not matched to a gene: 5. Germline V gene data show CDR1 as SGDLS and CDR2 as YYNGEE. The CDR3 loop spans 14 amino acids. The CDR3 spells CASSPTTGNQPQHF. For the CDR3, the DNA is TGTGCCAGCAGCCCCACGACAGGGAATCAGCCCCAGCATTTT.

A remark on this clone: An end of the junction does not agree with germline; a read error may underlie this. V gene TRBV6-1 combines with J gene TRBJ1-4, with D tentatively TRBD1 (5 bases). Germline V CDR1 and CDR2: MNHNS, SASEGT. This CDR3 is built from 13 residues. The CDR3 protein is CASSDRVREKLLF. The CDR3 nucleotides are TGTGCCAGCAGTGACAGGGTTCGGGAAAAACTGCTTTTT.

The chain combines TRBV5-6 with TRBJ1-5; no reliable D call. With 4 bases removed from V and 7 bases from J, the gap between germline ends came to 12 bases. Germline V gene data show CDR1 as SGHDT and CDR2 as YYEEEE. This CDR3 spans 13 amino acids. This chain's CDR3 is CASSPLPGQPQHF. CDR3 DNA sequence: TGTGCCAGCAGCCCCTTACCGGGGCAGCCCCAGCATTTT.